Following are 21 T cell receptor beta chains from one sample sequenced in a study of neurological immune-mediated disorders. TCRdb itself ran the 5' RACE reads through MiXCR, one entry per CDR3 protein. The sample has 130,000 or so distinct CDR3 sequences, more than 2.5% seen once. Sequencing was done on a sample of PBMCs. The receptors originated from a woman younger than 45 with multiple sclerosis.

The sample holds many counts of this clonotype. The chain employs TRBV15 and TRBJ2-7; 12 nucleotides agree with TRBD2. Germline CDR1 is LNHNV and CDR2 is YYDKDF (reference sequence). The V gene end was trimmed by 2 bases and the J gene end by 3 bases; junction bases not matched to a gene: 11. This CDR3 comprises 18 residues. The CDR3 loop is CATSRKRRPGLAGYEQYF. CDR3 in DNA: TGTGCCACCAGCAGAAAACGAAGGCCGGGACTAGCGGGCTACGAGCAGTACTTC.

This clonotype was observed at least ten times. J is TRBJ2-7 and V is TRBV7-9; TRBD2 aligns across 7 bases. The CDR3 runs 14 residues. Germline V gene data show CDR1 as SEHNR and CDR2 as FQNEAQ (reference sequence). V dropped 5 bases and J dropped 2; count of bases not matched to a gene: 6. The CDR3 here is CASSAAGLPYEQYF. The CDR3 nucleotides read TGTGCCAGCAGCGCAGCGGGACTCCCCTACGAGCAGTACTTC.

This clonotype was recorded a few times. The chain links TRBV18 to TRBJ1-1; D not resolved. With 0 bases removed from V and 7 bases from J, the gap between germline ends came to 6 bases. CDR1 and CDR2 from the germline V gene are KGHSH and LQKENI. The CDR3 is 12 amino acids. CDR3 region: CASSPPDGEAFF. The CDR3 coding sequence is TGTGCCAGCTCACCACCTGACGGTGAAGCTTTCTTT.

The rearrangement uses TRBV20-1 and TRBJ2-7, with unresolved D. Germline lookup yields CDR1 DFQATT and CDR2 SNEGSKA (reference sequence). Deletions cut 1 base from V and 3 bases from J, with 7 bases between. This CDR3 contains 12 residues. The CDR3 bases are TGCAGTGCTAGAGCAAGCAGCTACGAGCAGTACTTC. Its protein is CSARASSYEQYF.

This clonotype has a count of ten or more. The chain links TRBV20-1 to TRBJ1-2; unclear D gene. Germline V gene sequence: CDR1 DFQATT, CDR2 SNEGSKA (reference sequence). The germline V and J ends were trimmed by 1 base and 2 bases, with 17 bases remaining between them. This CDR3 comprises 16 residues. The CDR3 sequence is CSARAPLGRYNYGYTF. The CDR3 coding sequence is TGCAGTGCTAGAGCCCCTCTTGGCCGATACAACTATGGCTACACCTTC.

This clonotype was found many times. The gene calls are TRBV6-5 and TRBJ1-1; D is unresolved. The V gene lost 5 bases and the J gene lost 6 bases, with 7 bases spanning the gap. The germline gives CDR1 MNHEY, CDR2 SVGAGI. There are 11 residues in the CDR3. Here the CDR3 DNA reads TGTGCCAGCAGTGACGGTTCTGAAGCTTTCTTT. This codes for CASSDGSEAFF.

This clonotype was counted many times. The V and J genes are TRBV28 and TRBJ2-4; possible D gene TRBD2, 6 bases. This CDR3 comprises 14 residues. V lost 6 bases to trimming and J lost 0 bases, with 9 bases between them. CDR1 and CDR2 (germline): MDHEN, SYDVKM. The DNA for the CDR3 is TGTGCCAGCAGAGGAGGGATAGCCAAAAACATTCAGTACTTC. It codes for CASRGGIAKNIQYF.

This clonotype was observed at least ten times. The V gene is TRBV12-3 or TRBV12-4, the J gene TRBJ1-1, with D perhaps TRBD1 (5 bases). The V and J ends lost 5 bases and 1 base respectively, with 5 bases between them. The CDR3 runs to 12 residues. Here the CDR3 DNA reads TGTGCCAGCAGTGGGGGGAACACTGAAGCTTTCTTT. As protein: CASSGGNTEAFF.

This clonotype has ten or more counts. The DNA for the CDR3 is TGTGCCAGCAGCCAAGGTCTAACTAGCAATGAGCAGTTCTTC. Its translation is CASSQGLTSNEQFF. The chain uses TRBV3-1 and TRBJ2-1; tentative D call: TRBD2 (5 bases). Trimming took off 1 base at V and 6 bases at J, with 10 bases between the two ends. Looked up from germline, CDR1 is LGHDT and CDR2 is YNNKEL (reference sequence). There are 14 residues in the CDR3.

This clonotype has more than one count but fewer than ten. The junction departs from germline at one end; a sequencing error may be responsible. The chain links TRBV20-1 to TRBJ2-3; TRBD1 is a possible D gene (5 bases). Germline assignment: CDR1 DFQATT and CDR2 SNEGSKA (reference sequence). This CDR3 region has 16 residues. The CDR3, as DNA: TGCAGTGCTCGAGACCTAAAGACGGACCATCAGGGTACGCAGTATTTT. Its translation: CSARDLKTDHQGTQYF.

This clonotype was detected ten times or more. This chain uses TRBV6-2 or TRBV6-3 with TRBJ2-6, with a weak D call TRBD1 (5 bases). The CDR3 totals 14 residues. Germline V gene data show CDR1 as MNHEY and CDR2 as SVGEGT. Trimming pared 6 bases from V and 0 bases from J, leaving 6 bases between. CDR3 region: CASSRDSGANVLTF. The CDR3 DNA reads TGTGCCAGCAGCAGGGACTCTGGGGCCAACGTCCTGACTTTC.

This clonotype was seen repeatedly, ten times or more. The V and J genes are TRBV20-1 and TRBJ2-1, with D possibly being TRBD2 (7 bases). The germline CDR1 and CDR2 sequences are DFQATT and SNEGSKA (reference sequence). The CDR3 is 14 amino acids. CDR3 sequence: CSARRGGEYNEQFF. Written as DNA, the CDR3 is TGCAGCGCAAGAAGGGGGGGGGAGTACAATGAGCAGTTCTTC.

This clonotype was picked up many times. The chain uses TRBV5-8 and TRBJ2-3; D may be TRBD2 (6 bases). V was trimmed by 0 bases and J by 2 bases, leaving 13 bases between them. Germline V gene lookup returns CDR1 SGHTS and CDR2 YDEGEE. This CDR3 region has 16 residues. CDR3 DNA: TGTGCCAGCAGCTTGGTGCGGGATTCGGTCACAGATACGCAGTATTTT. It encodes CASSLVRDSVTDTQYF.

This chain's CDR3 is CSSTRGRVPDTQYF. DNA of the CDR3: TGCAGTTCCACCCGGGGGCGTGTCCCAGATACGCAGTATTTT. The chain combines TRBV20-1 with TRBJ2-3; D may correspond to TRBD1 or TRBD2 (6 bases each). The CDR3 totals 14 residues. The germline V gene encodes CDR1 DFQATT and CDR2 SNEGSKA (reference sequence). The V gene lost 8 bases and the J gene lost 4 bases, with 19 bases spanning the gap.

This clonotype was recorded at least ten times. This chain connects TRBV7-2 to TRBJ1-5, with no clear D. Trimming took 1 base from V and 0 from J, leaving 7 bases between them. The CDR3 contains 15 residues. Germline-derived CDR1 and CDR2 are SGHTA and FQGNSA. As DNA, the CDR3 is TGTGCCAGCAGCTTAGAGGCGGATAGCAATCAGCCCCAGCATTTT. This translates into CASSLEADSNQPQHF.

This clonotype was observed at least ten times. The chain uses TRBV7-9 and TRBJ1-2; perhaps TRBD1 as D (6 bases). V lost 8 bases, J lost 5 bases, and 18 bases lay in between. Germline values: CDR1 SEHNR, CDR2 FQNEAQ (reference sequence). This CDR3 is built from 14 residues. The CDR3 region is CASHSPGAWYGYTF. In nucleotides, the CDR3 is TGTGCCAGCCATTCTCCGGGGGCCTGGTATGGCTACACCTTC.

This clonotype was counted at least ten times. The chain employs TRBV12-3 or TRBV12-4 and TRBJ2-1, with TRBD2 matching over 12 bases. CDR3 length equals 13 residues. J gave up 6 bases and V 11 bases, and 5 bases lay outside the gene matches. The CDR3 protein is CADGLAGSNEQFF. CDR3 DNA sequence: TGTGCCGACGGACTAGCGGGAAGCAATGAGCAGTTCTTC.

This clonotype turned up a few times. It is likely a read error, because the conserved phenylalanine at the end of the CDR3 is missing. This chain links TRBV6-5 with TRBJ1-1; D is unclear. The V gene lost 0 bases and the J gene lost 1 base, with 0 bases spanning the gap. CDR1 and CDR2 (germline): MNHEY, SVGAGI. The CDR3 loop spans 12 amino acids. The CDR3 nucleotides read TGTGCCAGCAGTTACTCGAACACTGAAGCTTTCAAT. Translated: CASSYSNTEAFN.

This clonotype was recorded at least ten times. This chain joins TRBV29-1 and TRBJ1-1, with TRBD1 identical over 10 bases. V shed 5 bases and J 7 bases; nucleotides not matched to a gene: 4. CDR1 is SQVTM, CDR2 ANQGSEA, per germline. This CDR3 is built from 12 residues. CDR3: CSVWDRGHEAFF. The CDR3 nucleotides are TGCAGCGTTTGGGACAGGGGTCATGAAGCTTTCTTT.

This clonotype has a count of ten or more. V usage is TRBV6-5 and J usage is TRBJ1-1, with 7 bases fitting TRBD1. Trimming removed 5 bases from V and 1 base from J; junction bases left unmatched: 7. CDR3 size: 15 residues. Germline loops: CDR1 MNHEY, CDR2 SVGAGI. The DNA of the CDR3 is TGTGCCAGCAGTCCTTGGGGGACAGCGAACACTGAAGCTTTCTTT. Translating it yields CASSPWGTANTEAFF.

In its sample, this clonotype was seen many times. V gene TRBV27 combines with J gene TRBJ1-5, with a tentative D call TRBD1 (6 bases). The CDR3 extends over 15 amino acids. V was pared by 2 bases and J by 4 bases, with 12 bases between. Germline V gives CDR1 MNHEY, CDR2 SMNVEV (reference sequence). The DNA for the CDR3 is TGTGCCAGCAGTTTAGGGGGCCTTGGGAATCAGCCCCAGCATTTT. Encoded protein: CASSLGGLGNQPQHF.